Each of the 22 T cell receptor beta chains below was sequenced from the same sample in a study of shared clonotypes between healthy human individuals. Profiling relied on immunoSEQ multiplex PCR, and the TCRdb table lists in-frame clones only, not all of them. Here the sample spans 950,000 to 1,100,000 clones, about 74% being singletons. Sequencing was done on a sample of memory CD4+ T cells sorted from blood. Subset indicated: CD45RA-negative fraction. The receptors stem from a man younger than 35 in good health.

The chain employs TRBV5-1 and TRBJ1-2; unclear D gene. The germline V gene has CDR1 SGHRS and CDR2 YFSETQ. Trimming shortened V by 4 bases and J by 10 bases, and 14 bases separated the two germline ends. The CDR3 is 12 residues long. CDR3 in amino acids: CASSGETFLYTF. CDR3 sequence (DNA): TGCGCCAGCAGCGGGGAAACGTTTCTCTACACCTTC. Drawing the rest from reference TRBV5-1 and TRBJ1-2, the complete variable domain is KAGVTQTPRYLIKTRGQQVTLSCSPISGHRSVSWYQQTPGQGLQFLFEYFSETQRNKGNFPGRFSGRQFSNSRSEMNVSTLELGDSALYLCASSGETFLYTFGSGTRLTVV.

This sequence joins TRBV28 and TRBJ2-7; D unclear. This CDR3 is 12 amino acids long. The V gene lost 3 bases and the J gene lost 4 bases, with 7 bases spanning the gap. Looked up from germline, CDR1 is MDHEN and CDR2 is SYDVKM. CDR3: CASSLPAYEQYF. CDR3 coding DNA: TGTGCCAGCAGTTTGCCGGCTTACGAGCAGTACTTC.

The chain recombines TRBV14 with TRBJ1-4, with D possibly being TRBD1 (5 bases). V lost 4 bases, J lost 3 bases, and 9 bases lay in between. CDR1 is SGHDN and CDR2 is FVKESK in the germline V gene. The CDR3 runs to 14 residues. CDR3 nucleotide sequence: TGTGCCAGCAGCCGGTTAGGGGCTAATGAAAAACTGTTTTTT. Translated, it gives CASSRLGANEKLFF.

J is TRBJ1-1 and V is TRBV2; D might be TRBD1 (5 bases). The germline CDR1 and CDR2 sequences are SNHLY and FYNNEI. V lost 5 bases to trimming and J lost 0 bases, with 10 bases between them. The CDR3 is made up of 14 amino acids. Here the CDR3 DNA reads TGTGCCAGCAGTCGACAGAGCATGAACACTGAAGCTTTCTTT. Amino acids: CASSRQSMNTEAFF. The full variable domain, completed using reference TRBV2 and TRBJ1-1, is EPEVTQTPSHQVTQMGQEVILRCVPISNHLYFYWYRQILGQKVEFLVSFYNNEISEKSEIFDDQFSVERPDGSNFTLKIRSTKLEDSAMYFCASSRQSMNTEAFFGQGTRLTVV.

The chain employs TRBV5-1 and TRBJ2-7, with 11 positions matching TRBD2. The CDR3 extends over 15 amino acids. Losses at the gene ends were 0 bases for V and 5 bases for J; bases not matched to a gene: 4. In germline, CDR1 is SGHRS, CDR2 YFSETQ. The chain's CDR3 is CASSLVGLADNEQYF. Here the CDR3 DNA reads TGCGCCAGCAGCTTGGTGGGACTAGCGGATAACGAGCAGTACTTC.

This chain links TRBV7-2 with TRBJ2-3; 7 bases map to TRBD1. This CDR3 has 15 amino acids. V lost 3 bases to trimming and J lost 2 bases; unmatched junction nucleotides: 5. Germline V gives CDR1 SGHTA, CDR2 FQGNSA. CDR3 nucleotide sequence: TGTGCCAGCAGCTTTCGAGGGGGCAACACAGATACGCAGTATTTT. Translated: CASSFRGGNTDTQYF.

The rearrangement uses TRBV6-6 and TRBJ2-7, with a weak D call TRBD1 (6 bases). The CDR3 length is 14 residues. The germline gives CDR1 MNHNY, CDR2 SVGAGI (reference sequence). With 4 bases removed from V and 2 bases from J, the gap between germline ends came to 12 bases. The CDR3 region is CASSSRGPPYEQYF. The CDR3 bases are TGTGCCAGCAGTTCCAGGGGTCCCCCCTACGAGCAGTACTTC.

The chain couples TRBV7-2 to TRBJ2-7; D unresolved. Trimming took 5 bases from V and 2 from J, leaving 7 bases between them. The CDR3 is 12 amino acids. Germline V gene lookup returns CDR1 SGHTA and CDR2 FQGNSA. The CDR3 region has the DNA TGTGCCAGCAGCAGGGCAGCCTACGAGCAGTACTTC. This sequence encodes CASSRAAYEQYF.

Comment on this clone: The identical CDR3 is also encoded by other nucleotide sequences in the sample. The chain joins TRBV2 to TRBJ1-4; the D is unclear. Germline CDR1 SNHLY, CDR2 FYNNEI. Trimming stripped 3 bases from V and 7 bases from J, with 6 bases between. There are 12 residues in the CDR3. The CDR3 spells CASSDRGEKLFF. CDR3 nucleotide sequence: TGTGCCAGCAGTGACCGAGGTGAAAAACTGTTTTTT.

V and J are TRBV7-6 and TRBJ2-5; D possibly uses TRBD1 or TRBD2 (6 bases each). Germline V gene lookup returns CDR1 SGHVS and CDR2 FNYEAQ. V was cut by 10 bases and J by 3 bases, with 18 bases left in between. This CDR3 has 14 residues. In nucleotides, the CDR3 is TGTGCCACGAAAACGAGGGGGGCGGAAGAGACCCAGTACTTC. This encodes CATKTRGAEETQYF.

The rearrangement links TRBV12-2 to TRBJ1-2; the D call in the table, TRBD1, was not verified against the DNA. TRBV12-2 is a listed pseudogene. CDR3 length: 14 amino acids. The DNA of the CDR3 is TGTGCAAGTCGAGGTCTAGGACAGGGCCGCCTCTACACCTTC. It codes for CASRGLGQGRLYTF.

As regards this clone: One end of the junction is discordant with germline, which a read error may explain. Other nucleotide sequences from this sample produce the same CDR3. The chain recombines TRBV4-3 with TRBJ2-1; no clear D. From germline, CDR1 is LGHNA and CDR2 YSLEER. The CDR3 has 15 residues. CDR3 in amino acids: CASSQDSRPSNEQFF. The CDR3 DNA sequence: TGCGCCAGCAGCCAAGATTCCAGGCCAAGCAATGAGCAATTCTTC.

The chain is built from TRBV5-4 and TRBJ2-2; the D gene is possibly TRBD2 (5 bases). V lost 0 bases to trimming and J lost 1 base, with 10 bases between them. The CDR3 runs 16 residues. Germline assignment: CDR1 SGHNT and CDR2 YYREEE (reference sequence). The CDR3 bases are TGTGCCAGCAGCTTGGGTCCGGGGTGGAACACCGGGGAGCTGTTTTTT. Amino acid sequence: CASSLGPGWNTGELFF.

In nucleotides, the CDR3 is TGTGCCAGCAGCTTAAGCGAACTAGCGGGAGCAGATACGCAGTATTTT. Amino acids: CASSLSELAGADTQYF. The chain couples TRBV11-2 to TRBJ2-3, with TRBD2 identical over 11 bases. The CDR3 is made up of 16 amino acids. Germline CDR1 and CDR2: SGHAT and FQNNGV. With V trimmed by 2 bases and J by 4 bases, 5 bases remained unmatched.

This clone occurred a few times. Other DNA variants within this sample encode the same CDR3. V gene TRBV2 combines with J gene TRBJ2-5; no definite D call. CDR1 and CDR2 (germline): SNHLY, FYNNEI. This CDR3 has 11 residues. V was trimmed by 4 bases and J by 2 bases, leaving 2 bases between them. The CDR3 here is CASSAQETQYF. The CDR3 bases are TGTGCCAGCAGTGCTCAAGAGACCCAGTACTTC.

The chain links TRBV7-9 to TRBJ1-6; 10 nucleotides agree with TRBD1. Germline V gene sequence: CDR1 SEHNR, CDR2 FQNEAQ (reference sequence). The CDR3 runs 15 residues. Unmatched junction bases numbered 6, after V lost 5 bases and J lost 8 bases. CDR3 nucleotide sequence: TGTGCCAGCAGCGCTGCCGGGACAGGGGATTCACCCCTCCACTTT. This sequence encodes CASSAAGTGDSPLHF.

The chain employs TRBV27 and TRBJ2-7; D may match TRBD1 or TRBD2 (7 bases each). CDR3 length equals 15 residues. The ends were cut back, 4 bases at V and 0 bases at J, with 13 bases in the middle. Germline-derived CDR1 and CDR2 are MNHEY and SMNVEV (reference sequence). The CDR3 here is CASSSPGGGSYEQYF. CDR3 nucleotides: TGTGCCAGCAGTTCGCCAGGGGGGGGCTCCTACGAGCAGTACTTC.

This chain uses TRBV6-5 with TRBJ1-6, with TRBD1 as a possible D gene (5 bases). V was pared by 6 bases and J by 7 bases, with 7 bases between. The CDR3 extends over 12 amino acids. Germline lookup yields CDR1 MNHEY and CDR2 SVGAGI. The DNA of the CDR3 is TGTGCCAGCAGAGGGGTCAATTCACCCCTCCACTTT. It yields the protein CASRGVNSPLHF.

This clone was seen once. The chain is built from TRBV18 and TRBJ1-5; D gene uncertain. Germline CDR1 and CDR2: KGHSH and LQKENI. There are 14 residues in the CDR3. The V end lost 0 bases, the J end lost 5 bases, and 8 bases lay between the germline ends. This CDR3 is CASSPPGEYQPQHF. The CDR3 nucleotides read TGTGCCAGCTCACCACCGGGCGAGTATCAGCCCCAGCATTTT.

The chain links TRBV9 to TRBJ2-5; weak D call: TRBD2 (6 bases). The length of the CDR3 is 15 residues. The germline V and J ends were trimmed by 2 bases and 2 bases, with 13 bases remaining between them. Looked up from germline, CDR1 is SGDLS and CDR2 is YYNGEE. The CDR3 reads CASSVPRRAQETQYF. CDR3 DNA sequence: TGTGCCAGCAGCGTCCCTAGGAGGGCTCAAGAGACCCAGTACTTC.

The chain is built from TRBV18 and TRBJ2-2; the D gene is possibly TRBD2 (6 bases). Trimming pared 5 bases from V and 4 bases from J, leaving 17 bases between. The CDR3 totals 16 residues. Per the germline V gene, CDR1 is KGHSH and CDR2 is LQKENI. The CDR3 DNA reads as TGTGCCAGCTCATTTTCCCTAGCGTCGGGCACCGGGGAGCTGTTTTTT. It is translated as CASSFSLASGTGELFF.

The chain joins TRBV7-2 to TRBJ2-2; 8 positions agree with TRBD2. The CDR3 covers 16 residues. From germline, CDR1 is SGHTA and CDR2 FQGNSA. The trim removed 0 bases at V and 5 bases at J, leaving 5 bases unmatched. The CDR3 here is CASSLAGTRRTGELFF. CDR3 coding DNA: TGTGCCAGCAGCTTAGCCGGGACTAGACGGACCGGGGAGCTGTTTTTT.